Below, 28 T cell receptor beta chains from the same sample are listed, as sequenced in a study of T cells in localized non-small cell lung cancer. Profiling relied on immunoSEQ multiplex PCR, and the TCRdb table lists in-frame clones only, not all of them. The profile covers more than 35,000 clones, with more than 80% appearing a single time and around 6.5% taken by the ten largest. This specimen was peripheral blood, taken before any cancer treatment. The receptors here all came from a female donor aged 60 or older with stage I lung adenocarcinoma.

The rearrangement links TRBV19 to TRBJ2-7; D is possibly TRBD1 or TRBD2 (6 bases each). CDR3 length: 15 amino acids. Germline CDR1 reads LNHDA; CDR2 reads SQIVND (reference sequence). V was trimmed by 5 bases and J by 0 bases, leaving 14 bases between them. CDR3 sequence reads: CASSVGGHPSYEQYF. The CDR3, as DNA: TGTGCCAGTAGTGTGGGGGGACACCCCTCCTACGAGCAGTACTTC. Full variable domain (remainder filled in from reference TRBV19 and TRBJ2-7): DGGITQSPKYLFRKEGQNVTLSCEQNLNHDAMYWYRQDPGQGLRLIYYSQIVNDFQKGDIAEGYSVSREKKESFPLTVTSAQKNPTAFYLCASSVGGHPSYEQYFGPGTRLTVT.

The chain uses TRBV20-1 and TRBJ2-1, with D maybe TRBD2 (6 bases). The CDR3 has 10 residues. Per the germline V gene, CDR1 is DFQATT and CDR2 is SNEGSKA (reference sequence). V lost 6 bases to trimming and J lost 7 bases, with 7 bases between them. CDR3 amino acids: CSAGRNEQFF. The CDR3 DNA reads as TGCAGTGCGGGGAGGAATGAGCAGTTCTTC.

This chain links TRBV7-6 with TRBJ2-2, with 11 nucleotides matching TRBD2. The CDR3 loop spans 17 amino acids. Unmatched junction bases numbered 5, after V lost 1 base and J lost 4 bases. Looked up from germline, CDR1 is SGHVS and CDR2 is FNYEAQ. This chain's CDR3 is CASSLEGLAEPTGELFF. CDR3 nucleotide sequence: TGTGCCAGCAGCTTAGAGGGACTAGCGGAACCCACCGGGGAGCTGTTTTTT.

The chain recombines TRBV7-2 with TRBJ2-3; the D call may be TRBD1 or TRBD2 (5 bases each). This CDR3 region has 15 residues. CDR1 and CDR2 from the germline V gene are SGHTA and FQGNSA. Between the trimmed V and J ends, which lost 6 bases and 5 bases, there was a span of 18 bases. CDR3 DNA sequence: TGTGCCAGCAGTATAGGGTCCAGGGCGGGAGATACGCAGTATTTT. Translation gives CASSIGSRAGDTQYF.

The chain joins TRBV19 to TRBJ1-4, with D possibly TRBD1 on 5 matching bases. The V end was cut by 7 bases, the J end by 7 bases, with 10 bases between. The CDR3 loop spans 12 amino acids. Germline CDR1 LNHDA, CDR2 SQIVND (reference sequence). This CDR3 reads CASTSRVEKLFF. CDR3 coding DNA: TGTGCCAGTACTTCCAGGGTTGAAAAACTGTTTTTT.

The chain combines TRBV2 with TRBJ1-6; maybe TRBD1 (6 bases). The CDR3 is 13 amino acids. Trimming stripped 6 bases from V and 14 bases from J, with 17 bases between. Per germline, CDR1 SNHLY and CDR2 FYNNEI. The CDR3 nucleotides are TGTGCCAGCAGGGGGGACTACAAGGGGGCCCTCCACTTT. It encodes CASRGDYKGALHF.

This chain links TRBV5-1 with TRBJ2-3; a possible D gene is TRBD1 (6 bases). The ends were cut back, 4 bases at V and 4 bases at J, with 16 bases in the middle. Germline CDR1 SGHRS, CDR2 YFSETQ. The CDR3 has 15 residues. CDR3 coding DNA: TGCGCCAGCAGCCGCAGACAGGTTTATGCAGATACGCAGTATTTT. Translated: CASSRRQVYADTQYF.

The CDR3 reads CASSLGTDNEQFF. The DNA for the CDR3 is TGTGCCAGCAGCTTGGGGACCGACAATGAGCAGTTCTTC. The chain recombines TRBV11-3 with TRBJ2-1; D tentatively reads TRBD1 or TRBD2 (5 bases each). The germline V gene encodes CDR1 SGHNT and CDR2 YENEEA. V lost 3 bases to trimming and J lost 5 bases, with 8 bases between them. The CDR3 sequence is 13 residues long.

Here the CDR3 DNA reads TGCGCCAGCAGTGACTACCCCAACTCCTACGAGCAGTACGTC. This encodes CASSDYPNSYEQYV. V gene TRBV5-1 combines with J gene TRBJ2-7; tentatively, D is TRBD2 (5 bases). Between the trimmed V and J ends, which lost 5 bases and 0 bases, there was a span of 12 bases. Germline loops: CDR1 SGHRS, CDR2 YFSETQ. This CDR3 has 14 residues.

DNA for the CDR3: TGTGCCAGCAGCTTAGATTCTGGGCGGTCCGGGGAGCTGTTTTTT. Translation: CASSLDSGRSGELFF. This chain uses TRBV7-2 with TRBJ2-2; no clear D. The V end lost 1 base, the J end lost 6 bases, and 12 bases lay between the germline ends. Germline lookup yields CDR1 SGHTA and CDR2 FQGNSA. The CDR3 totals 15 residues.

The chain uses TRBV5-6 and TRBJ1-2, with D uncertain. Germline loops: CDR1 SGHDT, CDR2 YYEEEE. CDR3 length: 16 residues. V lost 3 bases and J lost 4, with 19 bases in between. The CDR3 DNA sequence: TGTGCCAGCAGCTATCAAGAACTCGGGAGGATCTATGGCTACACCTTC. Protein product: CASSYQELGRIYGYTF.

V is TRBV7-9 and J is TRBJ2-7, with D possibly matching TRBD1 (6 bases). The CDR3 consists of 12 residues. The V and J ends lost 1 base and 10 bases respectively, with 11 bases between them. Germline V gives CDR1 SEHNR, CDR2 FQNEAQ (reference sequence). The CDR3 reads CASSLGTASQYF. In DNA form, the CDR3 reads TGTGCCAGCAGCTTAGGGACAGCTTCCCAGTACTTC. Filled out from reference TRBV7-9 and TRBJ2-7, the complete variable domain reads DTGVSQNPRHKITKRGQNVTFRCDPISEHNRLYWYRQTLGQGPEFLTYFQNEAQLEKSRLLSDRFSAERPKGSFSTLEIQRTEQGDSAMYLCASSLGTASQYFGPGTRLTVT.

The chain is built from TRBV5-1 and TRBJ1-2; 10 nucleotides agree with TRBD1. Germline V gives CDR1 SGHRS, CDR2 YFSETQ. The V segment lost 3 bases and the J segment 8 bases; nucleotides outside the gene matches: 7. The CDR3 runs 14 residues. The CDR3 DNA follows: TGCGCCAGCAGCTCCGGGACAGGGGAAGGCGGCTACACCTTC. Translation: CASSSGTGEGGYTF.

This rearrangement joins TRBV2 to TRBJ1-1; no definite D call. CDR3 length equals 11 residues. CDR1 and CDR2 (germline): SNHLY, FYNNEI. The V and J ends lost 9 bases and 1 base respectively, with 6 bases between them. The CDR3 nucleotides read TGTGCCAGTACAGCGAACACTGAAGCTTTCTTT. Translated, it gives CASTANTEAFF.

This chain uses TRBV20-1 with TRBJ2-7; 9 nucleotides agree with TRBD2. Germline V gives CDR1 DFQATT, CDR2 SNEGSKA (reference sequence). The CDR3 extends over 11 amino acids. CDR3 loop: CGTSTSYEQYF. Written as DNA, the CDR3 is TGCGGGACTAGCACATCCTACGAGCAGTACTTC.

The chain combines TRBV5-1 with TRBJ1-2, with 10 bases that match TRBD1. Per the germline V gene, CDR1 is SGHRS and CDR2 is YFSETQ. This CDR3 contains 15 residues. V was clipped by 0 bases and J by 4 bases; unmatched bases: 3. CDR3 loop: CASSLEGQGTYGYTF. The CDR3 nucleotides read TGCGCCAGCAGCTTGGAGGGACAGGGGACCTATGGCTACACCTTC.

In nucleotides, the CDR3 is TGTGCCAGCAGCCCAGGACAGGTTAGGGTCTATGGCTACACCTTC. Its protein is CASSPGQVRVYGYTF. The chain uses TRBV6-5 and TRBJ1-2; 7 bases are a match to TRBD1. The length of the CDR3 is 15 residues. With 6 bases clipped from V and 4 bases from J, the junction kept 11 bases outside the gene matches. Germline V CDR1 and CDR2: MNHEY, SVGAGI.

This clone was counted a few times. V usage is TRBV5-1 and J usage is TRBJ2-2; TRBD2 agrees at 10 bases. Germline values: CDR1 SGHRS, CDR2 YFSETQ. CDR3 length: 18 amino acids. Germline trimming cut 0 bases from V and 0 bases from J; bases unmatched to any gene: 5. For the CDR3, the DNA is TGCGCCAGCAGCTTGGATCCGGGACTAGCGACGAACACCGGGGAGCTGTTTTTT. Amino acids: CASSLDPGLATNTGELFF.

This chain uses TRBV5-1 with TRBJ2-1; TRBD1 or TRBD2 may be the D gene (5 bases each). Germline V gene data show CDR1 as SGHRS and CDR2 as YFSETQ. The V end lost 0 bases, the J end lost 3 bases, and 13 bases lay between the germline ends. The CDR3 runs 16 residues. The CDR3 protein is CASSLESVGGYNEQFF. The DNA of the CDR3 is TGCGCCAGCAGCTTGGAAAGCGTTGGGGGCTACAATGAGCAGTTCTTC.

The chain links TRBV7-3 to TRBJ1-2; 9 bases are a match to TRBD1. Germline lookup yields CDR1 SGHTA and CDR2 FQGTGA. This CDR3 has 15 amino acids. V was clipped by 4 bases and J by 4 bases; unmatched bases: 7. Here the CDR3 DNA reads TGTGCCAGCAGCTATGGGACAGGGATCGGCTATGGCTACACCTTC. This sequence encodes CASSYGTGIGYGYTF.

The chain's CDR3 is CASSSGLRGVEQYF. CDR3 DNA: TGCGCCAGCAGCTCTGGGTTGCGGGGGGTCGAGCAGTACTTC. This chain joins TRBV5-1 and TRBJ2-7; 8 bases agree with TRBD2. V shed 3 bases and J 6 bases; nucleotides not matched to a gene: 8. Germline values: CDR1 SGHRS, CDR2 YFSETQ. This CDR3 is built from 14 residues.

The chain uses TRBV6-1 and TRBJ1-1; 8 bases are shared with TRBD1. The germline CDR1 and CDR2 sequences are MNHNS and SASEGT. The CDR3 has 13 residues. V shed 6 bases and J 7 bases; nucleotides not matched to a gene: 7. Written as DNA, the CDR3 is TGTGCCAGCAGACAGGACAGGGTAGGTGAAGCTTTCTTT. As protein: CASRQDRVGEAFF.

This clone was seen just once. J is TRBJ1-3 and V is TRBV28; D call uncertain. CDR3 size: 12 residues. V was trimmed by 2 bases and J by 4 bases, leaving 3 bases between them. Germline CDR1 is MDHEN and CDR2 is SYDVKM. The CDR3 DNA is TGTGCCAGCAGTTTACAGGGAAACACCATATATTTT. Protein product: CASSLQGNTIYF.

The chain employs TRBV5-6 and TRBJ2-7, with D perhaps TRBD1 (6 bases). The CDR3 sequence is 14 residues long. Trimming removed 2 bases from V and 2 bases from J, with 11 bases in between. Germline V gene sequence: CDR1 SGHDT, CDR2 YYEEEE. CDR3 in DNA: TGTGCCAGCAGCTTACCAGGGGACACCTACGAGCAGTACTTC. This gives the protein CASSLPGDTYEQYF.

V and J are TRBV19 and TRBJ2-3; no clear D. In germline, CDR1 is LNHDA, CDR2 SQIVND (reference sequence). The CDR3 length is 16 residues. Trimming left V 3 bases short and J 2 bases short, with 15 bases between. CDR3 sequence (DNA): TGTGCCAGTAGTATTTGGGCAGAAGATATCACAGATACGCAGTATTTT. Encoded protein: CASSIWAEDITDTQYF.

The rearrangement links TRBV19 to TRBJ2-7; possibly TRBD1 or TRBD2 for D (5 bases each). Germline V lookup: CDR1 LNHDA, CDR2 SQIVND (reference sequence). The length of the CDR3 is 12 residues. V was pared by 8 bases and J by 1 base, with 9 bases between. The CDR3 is CASWDGSYEQYV. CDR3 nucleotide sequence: TGTGCCAGTTGGGACGGATCCTACGAGCAGTACGTC.

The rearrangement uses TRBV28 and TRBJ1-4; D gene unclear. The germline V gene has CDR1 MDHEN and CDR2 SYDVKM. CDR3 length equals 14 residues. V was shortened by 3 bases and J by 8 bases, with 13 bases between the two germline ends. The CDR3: CASSFTGAAEKLFF. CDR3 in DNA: TGTGCCAGCAGTTTTACGGGCGCGGCCGAAAAACTGTTTTTT.

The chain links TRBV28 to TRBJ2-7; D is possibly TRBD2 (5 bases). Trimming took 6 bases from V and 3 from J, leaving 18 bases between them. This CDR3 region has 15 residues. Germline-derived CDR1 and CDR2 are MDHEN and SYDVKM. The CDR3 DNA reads TGTGCCAGCAGCCTCTCCGGGGATTCGGGCTACGAGCAGTACGTC. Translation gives CASSLSGDSGYEQYV.